Following are 29 T cell receptor beta chains from one sample sequenced in a study of T cells in Graves' hyperthyroidism and ophthalmopathy (dated by TCRdb to the late 2010s). Libraries were constructed by multiplex PCR. The sequencer listed for this sample is Illumina HiSeq 2000. The TCR beta CDR3 regions were amplified from RNA transcripts. The TCR CDR3 was subjected to a first round of RT-PCR using the HTBI primer set and the Qiagen OneStep RT-PCR kit. The public sequencing data were trimmed at Q25 with fastp and processed into clonotypes with MiXCR by TCRdb, which kept only in-frame beta chains. Rows are combined by CDR3 protein, so each entry shows the most common genes and DNA. This sample has over 350,000 distinct CDR3 sequences in its table, and 14% to 15% of those were observed once. The ten largest make up roughly an eighth of the sample. The sample taken for sequencing was blood. The receptors shown here come from a man between 18 and 29 years old with Graves' ophthalmopathy.

This clonotype was counted many times. The V call is TRBV27, the J call TRBJ1-5; tentatively, D is TRBD1 (6 bases). Between the trimmed V and J ends, which lost 5 bases and 0 bases, there was a span of 11 bases. In germline, CDR1 is MNHEY, CDR2 SMNVEV (reference sequence). The CDR3 has 15 amino acids. The CDR3 nucleotides are TGTGCCAGCAGTGAACAGGGTAGTAGCAATCAGCCCCAGCATTTT. Protein product: CASSEQGSSNQPQHF.

This clonotype has at least ten counts. The rearrangement uses TRBV12-3 or TRBV12-4 and TRBJ1-2, with 7 positions matching TRBD1. The CDR3 covers 15 residues. V shed 10 bases and J 4 bases; nucleotides not matched to a gene: 15. CDR3 sequence: CATPGGNGDSYGYTF. The CDR3 region has the DNA TGTGCCACCCCGGGAGGCAACGGGGACAGCTATGGCTACACCTTC.

This clonotype was seen only a few times. The chain joins TRBV5-1 to TRBJ2-5; 12 bases match TRBD2. V was clipped by 4 bases and J by 4 bases; unmatched bases: 11. The CDR3 contains 17 residues. Germline V gene data show CDR1 as SGHRS and CDR2 as YFSETQ. The CDR3 loop reads CASSEGLAGISRETQYF. CDR3 nucleotide sequence: TGCGCCAGCAGCGAGGGACTAGCGGGCATAAGTAGAGAGACCCAGTACTTC.

This sequence joins TRBV5-1 and TRBJ2-5, with 9 bases fitting TRBD2. This CDR3 region has 17 residues. Germline lookup yields CDR1 SGHRS and CDR2 YFSETQ. V shed 4 bases, J shed 4 bases, and the junction held 14 bases outside the gene matches. CDR3 residues: CASSPRGAGGPRETQYF. CDR3 bases: TGCGCCAGCAGCCCCCGGGGAGCGGGAGGCCCCCGAGAGACCCAGTACTTC.

There are a few counts of this clonotype. The rearrangement joins TRBV10-3 to TRBJ2-5; 7 nucleotides agree with TRBD1. This CDR3 has 14 residues. In germline, CDR1 is ENHRY, CDR2 SYGVKD. V trimming: 4 bases; J trimming: 2 bases; junction bases outside the gene matches: 4. CDR3 coding DNA: TGTGCCATCAGTGTCCGGACAGGACAAGAGACCCAGTACTTC. It translates to CAISVRTGQETQYF.

This clonotype has a count of ten or more. This chain links TRBV25-1 with TRBJ1-1; D unclear. V lost 0 bases and J 0 bases, leaving 8 bases between the germline ends. The CDR3 is 15 amino acids. Germline CDR1 MGHDK, CDR2 SYGVNS. CDR3 amino acids: CASSEYYTLNTEAFF. CDR3 nucleotide sequence: TGTGCCAGCAGTGAATATTACACCCTGAACACTGAAGCTTTCTTT.

This clonotype showed up many times. The CDR3 bases are TGTGCCTGGAGCGATGCGACAGTTGGGGGGGACATTCAGTACTTC. Its translation: CAWSDATVGGDIQYF. The genes are TRBV30 and TRBJ2-4; TRBD2 aligns across 7 bases. The CDR3 sequence is 15 residues long. CDR1 and CDR2 from the germline V gene are GTSNPN and SVGIG (reference sequence). V lost 3 bases and J lost 8; bases outside the gene matches: 13.

This clonotype has ten or more counts. J is TRBJ2-1 and V is TRBV3-1; tentative D call: TRBD1 (5 bases). Germline CDR1 is LGHDT and CDR2 is YNNKEL (reference sequence). The V end lost 5 bases, the J end lost 2 bases, and 10 bases lay between the germline ends. The CDR3 loop spans 14 amino acids. The DNA for the CDR3 is TGTGCCAGCAGCGGGGCTAATACCTACAATGAGCAGTTCTTC. Amino acid sequence: CASSGANTYNEQFF.

This clonotype was seen ten or more times. The rearrangement joins TRBV11-1 to TRBJ2-1; 8 positions match TRBD2. Unmatched junction bases numbered 10, after V lost 4 bases and J lost 8 bases. Germline CDR1 reads SGHAT; CDR2 reads FQDESV (reference sequence). The CDR3 loop spans 15 amino acids. The CDR3: CASSSLAGPSDEQFF. CDR3 in DNA: TGTGCCAGCAGCTCTTTAGCGGGACCTAGCGATGAGCAGTTCTTC.

This CDR3 reads CASSFGWGLAAYEQYF. The CDR3 nucleotides read TGTGCCAGCAGCTTTGGTTGGGGACTAGCGGCCTACGAGCAGTACTTC. This rearrangement joins TRBV7-9 to TRBJ2-7, with 11 bases lining up with TRBD2. CDR1 and CDR2 from the germline V gene are SEHNR and FQNEAQ (reference sequence). The CDR3 is 16 residues long. Trimming cost V 3 bases and J 2 bases; bases outside gene matches: 6.

This clonotype has only a few counts. The genes are TRBV6-1 and TRBJ2-2; possibly TRBD1 for D (5 bases). Germline V gene sequence: CDR1 MNHNS, CDR2 SASEGT. V was cut by 7 bases and J by 0 bases, with 12 bases left in between. The CDR3 extends over 15 amino acids. The DNA of the CDR3 is TGTGCCAGCATCAAACAGGACGCGAACACCGGGGAGCTGTTTTTT. The encoded protein is CASIKQDANTGELFF.

In the case of this clonotype: One base away lies a much larger clone, so this may be a sequencing read error. The V call is TRBV16, the J call TRBJ2-1; D might be TRBD1 or TRBD2, each matching 5 bases. This CDR3 comprises 16 residues. V was cut by 4 bases and J by 0 bases, with 13 bases left in between. The germline V gene has CDR1 KGHSY and CDR2 FQNENV. The CDR3 reads CASSLRAGSSYNEQFF. The CDR3 DNA reads as TGTGCCAGCAGCCTGCGGGCAGGGAGCTCCTACAATGAGCAGTTCTTC.

Many counts were recorded for this clonotype. The rearrangement joins TRBV2 to TRBJ2-7; the D gene is possibly TRBD2 (6 bases). The V end lost 5 bases, the J end lost 3 bases, and 14 bases lay between the germline ends. The CDR3 extends over 14 amino acids. Looked up from germline, CDR1 is SNHLY and CDR2 is FYNNEI. As DNA, the CDR3 is TGTGCCAGCAGTAAGGACTACCAAATCTACGAGCAGTACTTC. Amino acid sequence: CASSKDYQIYEQYF.

In this sample, this clonotype turned up a few times. The chain recombines TRBV7-8 with TRBJ1-6; D gene unclear. Trimming stripped 6 bases from V and 5 bases from J, with 11 bases between. The CDR3 totals 14 residues. Germline V gene data show CDR1 as SGHVS and CDR2 as FQNEAQ. The DNA for the CDR3 is TGTGCCAGCAGACCGATCCGGGATAATTCACCCCTCCACTTT. It encodes CASRPIRDNSPLHF. The whole variable domain, remainder taken from reference TRBV7-8 and TRBJ1-6, is GAGVSQSPRYKVAKRGQDVALRCDPISGHVSLFWYQQALGQGPEFLTYFQNEAQLDKSGLPSDRFFAERPEGSVSTLKIQRTQQEDSAVYLCASRPIRDNSPLHFGNGTRLTVT.

Comments on this clonotype: A single base separates this from a much larger clone, so it may be a read error. This chain joins TRBV7-9 and TRBJ2-4, with unresolved D. Trimming left V 4 bases short and J 7 bases short, with 14 bases between. Looked up from germline, CDR1 is SEHNR and CDR2 is FQNEAQ (reference sequence). The CDR3 spans 14 residues. CDR3 in amino acids: CASSSDQAPNIQYF. The CDR3 nucleotides are TGTGCCAGCAGCTCAGACCAGGCGCCCAACATTCAGTACTTC.

This clonotype appeared many times. This chain links TRBV27 with TRBJ2-1, with a weak D call TRBD2 (7 bases). The V gene lost 3 bases and the J gene lost 4 bases, with 13 bases spanning the gap. This CDR3 comprises 15 residues. Germline lookup yields CDR1 MNHEY and CDR2 SMNVEV (reference sequence). In DNA, the CDR3 is TGTGCCAGCAGTTTGGGGGGGCTGTTATACAATGAGCAGTTCTTC. This translates into CASSLGGLLYNEQFF.

In this sample, this clonotype turned up many times. DNA of the CDR3: TGTGCCAGCAGTGTCACAGGTGGGGGACTGAACTATGGCTACACCTTC. Its translation is CASSVTGGGLNYGYTF. The V call is TRBV6-1, the J call TRBJ1-2, with D possibly TRBD1 on 5 matching bases. Per germline, CDR1 MNHNS and CDR2 SASEGT. V shed 4 bases and J shed 2 bases, with 17 bases lying between them. The CDR3 is 16 residues long.

In this sample, this clonotype turned up a few times. The rearrangement links TRBV30 to TRBJ2-2; tentative D call: TRBD2 (5 bases). Trimming shortened V by 4 bases and J by 4 bases, and 10 bases separated the two germline ends. Germline CDR1 is GTSNPN and CDR2 is SVGIG (reference sequence). The length of the CDR3 is 13 residues. The CDR3: CAWTSGFTGELFF. In nucleotides, the CDR3 is TGTGCCTGGACTTCGGGATTCACCGGGGAGCTGTTTTTT.

This clonotype has a count of ten or more. The chain employs TRBV24-1 and TRBJ2-1; D call uncertain. The CDR3 covers 12 residues. The germline V gene has CDR1 KGHDR and CDR2 SFDVKD. Trimming took off 7 bases at V and 7 bases at J, with 10 bases between the two ends. This CDR3 reads CATSRNVNEQFF. The DNA of the CDR3 is TGTGCCACCAGCAGGAATGTGAATGAGCAGTTCTTC.

This clonotype was observed at least ten times. The V gene is TRBV2, the J gene TRBJ2-3; D gene uncertain. This CDR3 contains 16 residues. The V gene's germline CDR1 is SNHLY and CDR2 FYNNEI. The V end was cut by 0 bases, the J end by 5 bases, with 15 bases between. The CDR3 region is CASSEARGEVQDTQYF. CDR3 in DNA: TGTGCCAGCAGTGAAGCGCGAGGTGAAGTTCAAGATACGCAGTATTTT.

V usage is TRBV19 and J usage is TRBJ2-1; 12 nucleotides match TRBD2. The CDR3 contains 15 residues. CDR1 is LNHDA, CDR2 SQIVND, per germline (reference sequence). V lost 6 bases, J lost 4 bases, and 4 bases stayed unmatched. The CDR3: CASRMGTSGYNEQFF. The CDR3 bases are TGTGCCAGTAGGATGGGGACTAGCGGGTACAATGAGCAGTTCTTC. Supplemented by reference TRBV19 and TRBJ2-1, the full variable domain reads DGGITQSPKYLFRKEGQNVTLSCEQNLNHDAMYWYRQDPGQGLRLIYYSQIVNDFQKGDIAEGYSVSREKKESFPLTVTSAQKNPTAFYLCASRMGTSGYNEQFFGPGTRLTVL.

The table lists this clonotype with many counts. The chain recombines TRBV12-3 or TRBV12-4 with TRBJ2-1; perhaps TRBD1 as D (5 bases). The CDR3 totals 15 residues. V was trimmed by 5 bases and J by 0 bases, leaving 11 bases between them. CDR3 DNA sequence: TGTGCCAGCAGTCTGGCAAGGGGCTCCTACAATGAGCAGTTCTTC. Protein sequence: CASSLARGSYNEQFF.

Notes on this clonotype: Just one base apart from a much larger clone, this may be a read error. V usage is TRBV11-2 and J usage is TRBJ2-5; no clear D. Per the germline V gene, CDR1 is SGHAT and CDR2 is FQNNGV. The CDR3 spans 12 residues. CDR3 residues: CAGSLVVETQYF. DNA of the CDR3: TGTGCCGGCAGCTTAGTGGTAGAGACCCAGTACTTC.

This clonotype was counted many times. The CDR3 reads CASSFGGYSNQPQHF. CDR3 coding DNA: TGTGCCAGCAGTTTTGGGGGTTACAGTAATCAGCCCCAGCATTTT. The J gene is TRBJ1-5, the V gene TRBV12-3 or TRBV12-4, with D perhaps matching TRBD1 (5 bases). This CDR3 is 15 amino acids long. Trimming took off 3 bases at V and 4 bases at J, with 13 bases between the two ends.

In its sample, this clonotype was seen many times. V gene TRBV3-1 combines with J gene TRBJ1-1, with D perhaps TRBD1 (5 bases). The germline V gene encodes CDR1 LGHDT and CDR2 YNNKEL (reference sequence). The CDR3 runs to 12 residues. Trimming took off 5 bases at V and 10 bases at J, with 14 bases between the two ends. DNA of the CDR3: TGTGCCAGCAGCGACAGTTACACGGGAGCTTTCTTT. Amino acid sequence: CASSDSYTGAFF. Based on the CDR3 plus reference TRBV3-1 and TRBJ1-1, the full variable domain is DTAVSQTPKYLVTQMGNDKSIKCEQNLGHDTMYWYKQDSKKFLKIMFSYNNKELIINETVPNRFSPKSPDKAHLNLHINSLELGDSAVYFCASSDSYTGAFFGQGTRLTVV.

This clonotype was observed many times. The chain employs TRBV20-1 and TRBJ2-5; possibly TRBD2 for D (5 bases). V was shortened by 6 bases and J by 5 bases, with 22 bases between the two germline ends. The CDR3 has 15 amino acids. Germline CDR1 reads DFQATT; CDR2 reads SNEGSKA (reference sequence). This CDR3 reads CSANGWTHPRETQYF. For the CDR3, the DNA is TGCAGTGCCAATGGCTGGACTCATCCTAGGGAGACCCAGTACTTC.

This clonotype has at least ten counts. The chain uses TRBV6-1 and TRBJ1-1; D unresolved. Trimming removed 5 bases at V and 3 bases at J, with 7 bases between. CDR1 and CDR2 (germline): MNHNS, SASEGT. The CDR3 runs 12 residues. The CDR3 DNA reads TGTGCCAGCAGTAACTGGGACACTGAAGCTTTCTTT. Encoded protein: CASSNWDTEAFF.

This clonotype was recorded at least ten times. CDR3: CSALGTDTQYF. Here the CDR3 DNA reads TGCAGTGCCCTGGGCACAGATACGCAGTATTTT. J is TRBJ2-3 and V is TRBV20-1; no clear D. CDR1 and CDR2 (germline): DFQATT, SNEGSKA (reference sequence). CDR3 length equals 11 residues. The V and J ends lost 6 bases and 1 base respectively, with 5 bases between them.

This chain joins TRBV20-1 and TRBJ2-7, with 8 bases aligning to TRBD2. CDR1 and CDR2 from the germline V gene are DFQATT and SNEGSKA (reference sequence). The CDR3 runs to 14 residues. After removal of 3 bases from V and 6 bases from J, the junction contained 10 bases not matched to a gene. As DNA, the CDR3 is TGCAGTGCTAGGGAGGGACTAGGGACCGCCGAGCAGTACTTC. The encoded protein is CSAREGLGTAEQYF.